The 24 T cell receptor beta chains listed next were all sequenced from one sample in a study of T-cell reconstitution after alpha-beta-depleted transplantation in children. Molecular barcoding with unique molecular identifiers was used for the TCRbeta library. One entry per CDR3 protein, called by TCRdb with MiXCR from the PCR reads. Of a few hundred thousand distinct CDR3 sequences listed, around 27% are singletons. Source: PBMCs, taken before TCRalphabeta/CD19-depleted stem cell transplant. The source of these receptors is a boy in the first two years of life with Wiskott-Aldrich syndrome, due to receive a stem cell transplant.

This clonotype was counted only a few times. The genes are TRBV5-1 and TRBJ2-7, with 9 bases aligning to TRBD1. V was pared by 1 base and J by 2 bases, with 4 bases of the junction left unmatched. From germline, CDR1 is SGHRS and CDR2 YFSETQ. The CDR3 has 15 amino acids. The CDR3 is CASSLITGGPYEQYF. CDR3 DNA: TGCGCCAGCAGCTTGATAACAGGGGGCCCCTACGAGCAGTACTTC.

The gene calls are TRBV24-1 and TRBJ2-5; D gene ambiguous. Per germline, CDR1 KGHDR and CDR2 SFDVKD. This CDR3 has 13 amino acids. Trimming removed 3 bases from V and 1 base from J, with 5 bases in between. The DNA of the CDR3 is TGTGCCACCAGTGATGGGCCCCAAGAGACCCAGTACTTC. Protein sequence: CATSDGPQETQYF.

This clonotype was recorded a few times. The chain couples TRBV20-1 to TRBJ2-1; TRBD2 matches at 9 bases. The CDR3 spans 15 residues. Trimming cost V 3 bases and J 6 bases; bases outside gene matches: 9. Per germline, CDR1 DFQATT and CDR2 SNEGSKA (reference sequence). CDR3 sequence: CSASSRLAGSNEQFF. CDR3 in DNA: TGCAGTGCTAGTAGCCGGCTAGCGGGAAGCAATGAGCAGTTCTTC.

This clonotype appeared a single time. The chain carries TRBV20-1 and TRBJ2-1, with D tentatively TRBD2 (5 bases). The CDR3 has 15 residues. V was shortened by 0 bases and J by 4 bases, with 13 bases between the two germline ends. Germline assignment: CDR1 DFQATT and CDR2 SNEGSKA (reference sequence). For the CDR3, the DNA is TGCAGTGCTAGAGATCGAGAGGGTTGGTACAATGAGCAGTTCTTC. The encoded protein is CSARDREGWYNEQFF.

The chain employs TRBV4-1 and TRBJ2-2, with D perhaps matching TRBD2 (6 bases). V lost 0 bases and J 0 bases, leaving 11 bases between the germline ends. The CDR3 length is 17 residues. CDR1 and CDR2 (germline): MGHRA, YSYEKL. CDR3: CASSQDPSGANTGELFF. CDR3 bases: TGCGCCAGCAGCCAAGATCCATCGGGAGCGAACACCGGGGAGCTGTTTTTT.

This rearrangement joins TRBV6-6 to TRBJ2-7, with a possible D match to TRBD1 (6 bases). Germline CDR1 and CDR2: MNHNY and SVGAGI (reference sequence). This CDR3 region has 12 residues. Between the trimmed V and J ends, which lost 6 bases and 6 bases, there was a span of 12 bases. In DNA form, the CDR3 reads TGTGCCAGCAGAACAGGGCTAGGCGAGCAGTACTTC. Its translation is CASRTGLGEQYF.

V and J are TRBV7-9 and TRBJ1-2; perhaps TRBD1 as D (6 bases). CDR3 length: 15 residues. Germline CDR1 reads SEHNR; CDR2 reads FQNEAQ (reference sequence). Trimming cost V 4 bases and J 2 bases, with 14 bases left between them. Written as DNA, the CDR3 is TGTGCCAGCAGCTACCGGGGGGGCAACAACTATGGCTACACCTTC. This encodes CASSYRGGNNYGYTF.

This clonotype was counted between two and nine times. This rearrangement joins TRBV15 to TRBJ2-4, with 9 bases lining up with TRBD1. Germline CDR1 is LNHNV and CDR2 is YYDKDF (reference sequence). With V trimmed by 4 bases and J by 1 base, 11 bases remained unmatched. The CDR3 has 18 amino acids. The CDR3 is CATSKTGGGLVAKNIQYF. Here the CDR3 DNA reads TGTGCCACCAGCAAGACAGGGGGTGGACTTGTTGCCAAAAACATTCAGTACTTC.

The V call is TRBV7-2, the J call TRBJ2-1; 8 bases are shared with TRBD2. The germline V gene has CDR1 SGHTA and CDR2 FQGNSA. With V trimmed by 5 bases and J by 12 bases, 12 bases remained unmatched. This CDR3 is built from 14 residues. The CDR3 sequence is CASSPYGLAAGQFF. The CDR3 nucleotides are TGTGCCAGCAGCCCCTACGGACTAGCTGCGGGGCAGTTCTTC. Combining the CDR3 with reference TRBV7-2 and TRBJ2-1 gives the whole variable domain GAGVSQSPSNKVTEKGKDVELRCDPISGHTALYWYRQSLGQGLEFLIYFQGNSAPDKSGLPSDRFSAERTGGSVSTLTIQRTQQEDSAVYLCASSPYGLAAGQFFGPGTRLTVL.

This clonotype was seen a handful of times. This rearrangement joins TRBV5-1 to TRBJ2-3; no firm D call. Germline V gives CDR1 SGHRS, CDR2 YFSETQ. This CDR3 comprises 13 residues. The V and J ends lost 0 bases and 5 bases respectively, with 7 bases between them. In DNA, the CDR3 is TGCGCCAGCAGCTTGGTAGGAAGAGATACGCAGTATTTT. Protein product: CASSLVGRDTQYF.

This sequence joins TRBV11-2 and TRBJ1-3, with D possibly being TRBD1 (5 bases). Germline CDR1 reads SGHAT; CDR2 reads FQNNGV. The CDR3 consists of 15 residues. Trimming took off 5 bases at V and 0 bases at J, with 11 bases between the two ends. The DNA of the CDR3 is TGTGCCAGCAGCCCAGCGACAGCCTCTGGAAACACCATATATTTT. It specifies CASSPATASGNTIYF.

The J gene is TRBJ2-1, the V gene TRBV5-6; 8 nucleotides match TRBD2. Germline V CDR1 and CDR2: SGHDT, YYEEEE. The CDR3 is 16 residues long. V trimming: 2 bases; J trimming: 8 bases; junction bases outside the gene matches: 12. The CDR3, as DNA: TGTGCCAGCAGCTTACTCGGGACTAGGGGAGTCCATGAGCAGTTCTTC. It codes for CASSLLGTRGVHEQFF.

The rearrangement joins TRBV28 to TRBJ2-1; 7 bases are a match to TRBD1. Germline V gene sequence: CDR1 MDHEN, CDR2 SYDVKM. The CDR3 sequence is 15 residues long. J was trimmed by 3 bases and V by 6 bases; bases with no gene match: 8. The CDR3 nucleotides read TGTGCCAGCAGCCGCAACAGGGGTTACTACAATGAGCAGTTCTTC. This encodes CASSRNRGYYNEQFF.

J is TRBJ2-1 and V is TRBV4-1; D remains unclear. Germline CDR1 and CDR2: MGHRA and YSYEKL. Trimming left V 0 bases short and J 6 bases short, with 12 bases between. The CDR3 has 15 residues. The CDR3 coding sequence is TGCGCCAGCAGCCAAGAAGGACGAGGTGGCAATGAGCAGTTCTTC. Amino acids: CASSQEGRGGNEQFF.

This clonotype was seen only a few times. Sequence at one end of the junction differs from germline and may be a read error. The chain carries TRBV5-1 and TRBJ2-1, with 9 bases that match TRBD1. This CDR3 spans 16 amino acids. Looked up from germline, CDR1 is SGHRS and CDR2 is YFSETQ. CDR3 DNA sequence: TGCGCTAGCAGCAGGGGGACAGGGCACTCCTACAATGAGCAGTTCTTC. It codes for CASSRGTGHSYNEQFF. Using reference TRBV5-1 and TRBJ2-1 for the parts outside the CDR3, the full variable domain is KAGVTQTPRYLIKTRGQQVTLSCSPISGHRSVSWYQQTPGQGLQFLFEYFSETQRNKGNFPGRFSGRQFSNSRSEMNVSTLELGDSALYLCASSRGTGHSYNEQFFGPGTRLTVL.

This clonotype was counted between two and nine times. The rearrangement uses TRBV28 and TRBJ2-5; 9 nucleotides match TRBD1. Germline CDR1 and CDR2: MDHEN and SYDVKM. This CDR3 has 14 residues. Trimming took 5 bases from V and 5 from J; bases not matched to a gene: 6. This CDR3 reads CASSPTGGAETQYF. CDR3 nucleotide sequence: TGTGCCAGCAGTCCAACAGGGGGCGCGGAGACCCAGTACTTC. The whole variable domain, filled in from reference TRBV28 and TRBJ2-5, reads DVKVTQSSRYLVKRTGEKVFLECVQDMDHENMFWYRQDPGLGLRLIYFSYDVKMKEKGDIPEGYSVSREKKERFSLILESASTNQTSMYLCASSPTGGAETQYFGPGTRLLVL.

CDR3 sequence: CSVEGLAGYEQFF. The CDR3 nucleotides read TGCAGCGTTGAAGGGCTAGCGGGATATGAGCAGTTCTTC. This chain uses TRBV29-1 with TRBJ2-1, with 9 bases that match TRBD2. The CDR3 sequence is 13 residues long. Trimming took 1 base from V and 8 from J; bases not matched to a gene: 3. Germline lookup yields CDR1 SQVTM and CDR2 ANQGSEA.

This clonotype was seen more than once but under ten times. The rearrangement uses TRBV6-1 and TRBJ2-1, with 11 nucleotides matching TRBD2. The CDR3 totals 13 residues. CDR1 and CDR2 (germline): MNHNS, SASEGT. V trimming: 7 bases; J trimming: 6 bases; junction bases outside the gene matches: 2. The CDR3 is CASTGLAGNEQFF. The CDR3 bases are TGTGCCAGCACCGGACTAGCGGGCAATGAGCAGTTCTTC.

This chain connects TRBV5-1 to TRBJ2-2; 8 nucleotides align to TRBD1. The CDR3 runs 17 residues. With 2 bases clipped from V and 4 bases from J, the junction kept 10 bases outside the gene matches. Per the germline V gene, CDR1 is SGHRS and CDR2 is YFSETQ. CDR3 in DNA: TGCGCCAGCAGCTTAACCGGGACAGGTCCCTCCACCGGGGAGCTGTTTTTT. It specifies CASSLTGTGPSTGELFF.

This clonotype was detected a few times. The chain uses TRBV5-1 and TRBJ2-1; possibly TRBD2 for D (5 bases). Trimming removed 3 bases from V and 0 bases from J, with 16 bases in between. This CDR3 has 17 residues. The germline V gene encodes CDR1 SGHRS and CDR2 YFSETQ. The CDR3 DNA reads as TGCGCCAGCAGCTCGGGGATGGGGTTGAGCTCCTACAATGAGCAGTTCTTC. Its translation is CASSSGMGLSSYNEQFF. Variable domain in full (rest from reference TRBV5-1 and TRBJ2-1): KAGVTQTPRYLIKTRGQQVTLSCSPISGHRSVSWYQQTPGQGLQFLFEYFSETQRNKGNFPGRFSGRQFSNSRSEMNVSTLELGDSALYLCASSSGMGLSSYNEQFFGPGTRLTVL.

The chain has TRBV12-3 or TRBV12-4 and TRBJ1-5; TRBD1 matches 8 bases. This CDR3 has 14 residues. V was clipped by 5 bases and J by 6 bases; unmatched bases: 6. CDR3: CASSTGTGFQPQHF. The CDR3 nucleotides read TGTGCCAGCAGTACCGGGACAGGCTTTCAGCCCCAGCATTTT.

This chain uses TRBV12-3 or TRBV12-4 with TRBJ2-3, with D tentatively TRBD2 (6 bases). The CDR3 is 14 residues long. Trimming removed 4 bases at V and 6 bases at J, with 14 bases between. The CDR3 protein is CASSSDYPGDTQYF. The CDR3 DNA sequence: TGTGCCAGCAGTTCGGACTATCCGGGGGATACGCAGTATTTT.

This clonotype occurred a few times. V gene TRBV12-3 or TRBV12-4 combines with J gene TRBJ2-3; 11 bases match TRBD2. The CDR3 is made up of 16 amino acids. V shed 6 bases, J shed 1 base, and the junction held 6 bases outside the gene matches. CDR3 residues: CASRELLAGGTDTQYF. The CDR3, as DNA: TGTGCCAGCAGGGAACTACTAGCGGGAGGCACAGATACGCAGTATTTT.

In its sample, this clonotype was seen a few times. The rearrangement joins TRBV20-1 to TRBJ2-5; 9 bases match TRBD2. V lost 6 bases, J lost 2 bases, and 7 bases stayed unmatched. The CDR3 is 14 amino acids. CDR1 is DFQATT, CDR2 SNEGSKA, per germline (reference sequence). In DNA, the CDR3 is TGCAGTGCCGAGGGGCTAGCGGGGCAAGAGACCCAGTACTTC. Its translation: CSAEGLAGQETQYF.